The clone carrying this T cell receptor (beta chain) was seen many times. What it binds is not known. The CDR3 extends over 16 amino acids. Germline lookup yields CDR1 GTSNPN and CDR2 SVGIG (reference sequence). Trimming removed 0 bases from V and 0 bases from J, with 12 bases in between. There were TCR beta CDR3 regions amplified from RNA transcripts. HTBI primers were used for first-round RT-PCR of the TCR CDR3. TCRdb fed the multiplex PCR reads into MiXCR, producing one record per CDR3 protein. The sample has roughly 300,000 distinct CDR3 sequences, 21% seen once; the top ten hold around half. The data derive from a study of T cells in Graves' hyperthyroidism and ophthalmopathy. The study, taken as a whole, reports: Researchers report that a 13 V-J model separated ophthalmopathy from stable hyperthyroidism.

The clonotype was recovered from a woman aged 50 to 60 with Graves' hyperthyroidism. J is TRBJ1-3 and V is TRBV30, with a possible D match to TRBD1 (6 bases). The sample taken for sequencing was blood. In DNA form, the CDR3 reads TGTGCCTGGAGTGTAGGACAGACTTTCTCTGGAAACACCATATATTTT. Its protein is CAWSVGQTFSGNTIYF.